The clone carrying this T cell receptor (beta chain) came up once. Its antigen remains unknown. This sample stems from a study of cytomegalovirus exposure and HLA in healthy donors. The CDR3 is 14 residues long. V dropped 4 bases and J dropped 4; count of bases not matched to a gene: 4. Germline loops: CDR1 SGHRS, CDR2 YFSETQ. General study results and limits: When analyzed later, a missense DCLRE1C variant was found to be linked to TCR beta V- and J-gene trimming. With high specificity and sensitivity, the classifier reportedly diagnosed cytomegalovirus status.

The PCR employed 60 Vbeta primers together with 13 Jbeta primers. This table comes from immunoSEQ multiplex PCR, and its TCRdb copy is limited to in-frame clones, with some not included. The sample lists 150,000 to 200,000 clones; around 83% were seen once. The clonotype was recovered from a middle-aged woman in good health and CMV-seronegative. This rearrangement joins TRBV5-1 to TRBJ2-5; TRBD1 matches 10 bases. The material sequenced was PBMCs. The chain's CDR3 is CASSTRTGGETQYF. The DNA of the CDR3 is TGCGCCAGCAGCACTAGGACAGGGGGAGAGACCCAGTACTTC.